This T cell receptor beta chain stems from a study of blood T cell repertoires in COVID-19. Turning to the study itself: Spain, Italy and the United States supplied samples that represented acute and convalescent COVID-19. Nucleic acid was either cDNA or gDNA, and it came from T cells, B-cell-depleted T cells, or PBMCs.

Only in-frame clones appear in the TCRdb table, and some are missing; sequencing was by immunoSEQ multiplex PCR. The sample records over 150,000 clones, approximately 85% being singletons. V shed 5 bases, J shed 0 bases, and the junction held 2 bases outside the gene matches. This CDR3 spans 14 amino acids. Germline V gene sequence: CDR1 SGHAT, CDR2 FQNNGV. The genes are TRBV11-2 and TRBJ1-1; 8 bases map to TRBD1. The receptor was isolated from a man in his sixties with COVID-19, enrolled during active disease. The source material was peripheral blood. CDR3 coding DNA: TGTGCCAGCAGCCCGGACAGGGTGAACACTGAAGCTTTCTTT. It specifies CASSPDRVNTEAFF.